The 7 T cell receptor beta chains in this list originate from one sample, sequenced in a study of shared clonotypes between healthy human individuals. TCRdb's table, derived via immunoSEQ multiplex PCR, lists solely in-frame clones and lacks some. The data contain under 750,000 clones, 55% to 80% of them singletons. Sequenced: memory CD4+ T cells sorted from blood. Subset defined: CD45RA-negative fraction. These receptors were collected from a woman between 25 and 40 years old in good health.

This clone was picked up a small number of times. The chain recombines TRBV19 with TRBJ2-5; 8 bases map to TRBD1. V lost 1 base and J lost 6; bases outside the gene matches: 4. The CDR3 has 14 amino acids. Germline V gene lookup returns CDR1 LNHDA and CDR2 SQIVND (reference sequence). The DNA of the CDR3 is TGTGCCAGTAGTATAGGCCAGGGGGCGAAGACCCAGTACTTC. Amino acids: CASSIGQGAKTQYF.

The rearrangement links TRBV6-4 to TRBJ2-1; 11 bases agree with TRBD2. This CDR3 is 15 amino acids long. The V segment lost 6 bases and the J segment 4 bases; nucleotides outside the gene matches: 5. Per germline, CDR1 MRHNA and CDR2 SNTAGT. The CDR3 protein is CASSPLAGAYNEQFF. The CDR3 nucleotides read TGTGCCAGCAGCCCACTAGCGGGAGCGTACAATGAGCAGTTCTTC.

The chain combines TRBV7-9 with TRBJ2-3, with TRBD2 as a possible D gene (6 bases). V was trimmed by 1 base and J by 2 bases, leaving 19 bases between them. The CDR3 is made up of 18 amino acids. Germline V gene data show CDR1 as SEHNR and CDR2 as FQNEAQ (reference sequence). The CDR3 nucleotides are TGTGCCAGCAGCTTAGGGGCCTGGGTAGCGGAGTACACAGATACGCAGTATTTT. Protein product: CASSLGAWVAEYTDTQYF.

This clone was seen a few times. V gene TRBV10-2 combines with J gene TRBJ1-5, with 7 bases aligning to TRBD1. The CDR3 is made up of 18 amino acids. Trimming at V came to 5 bases and at J to 2 bases, leaving 15 bases not matched to a gene. The germline CDR1 and CDR2 sequences are WSHSY and SAAADI. CDR3 sequence: CASSPPRTGPFGNQPQHF. The CDR3 DNA reads TGCGCCAGCAGTCCCCCTCGGACAGGCCCTTTCGGCAATCAGCCCCAGCATTTT.

The rearrangement links TRBV28 to TRBJ1-1; D gene unclear. The germline gives CDR1 MDHEN, CDR2 SYDVKM. The CDR3 consists of 14 residues. Trimming took off 2 bases at V and 0 bases at J, with 7 bases between the two ends. CDR3 in amino acids: CASSLSSVNTEAFF. Here the CDR3 DNA reads TGTGCCAGCAGTTTAAGTTCTGTGAACACTGAAGCTTTCTTT.

This chain uses TRBV2 with TRBJ2-5; 15 bases are a match to TRBD2. In germline, CDR1 is SNHLY, CDR2 FYNNEI. Unmatched junction bases numbered 7, after V lost 7 bases and J lost 1 base. The CDR3 loop spans 17 amino acids. The CDR3 region is CASNPGLAGGSQETQYF. The CDR3 DNA sequence: TGTGCCAGCAATCCGGGACTAGCGGGAGGCTCCCAAGAGACCCAGTACTTC.

The chain joins TRBV27 to TRBJ1-1, with 7 bases fitting TRBD1. V lost 6 bases and J lost 4; bases outside the gene matches: 8. The CDR3 is 14 amino acids. Germline CDR1 MNHEY, CDR2 SMNVEV (reference sequence). The CDR3 here is CASSLTGVSTEAFF. The DNA for the CDR3 is TGTGCCAGCAGCCTCACAGGGGTGAGCACTGAAGCTTTCTTT.